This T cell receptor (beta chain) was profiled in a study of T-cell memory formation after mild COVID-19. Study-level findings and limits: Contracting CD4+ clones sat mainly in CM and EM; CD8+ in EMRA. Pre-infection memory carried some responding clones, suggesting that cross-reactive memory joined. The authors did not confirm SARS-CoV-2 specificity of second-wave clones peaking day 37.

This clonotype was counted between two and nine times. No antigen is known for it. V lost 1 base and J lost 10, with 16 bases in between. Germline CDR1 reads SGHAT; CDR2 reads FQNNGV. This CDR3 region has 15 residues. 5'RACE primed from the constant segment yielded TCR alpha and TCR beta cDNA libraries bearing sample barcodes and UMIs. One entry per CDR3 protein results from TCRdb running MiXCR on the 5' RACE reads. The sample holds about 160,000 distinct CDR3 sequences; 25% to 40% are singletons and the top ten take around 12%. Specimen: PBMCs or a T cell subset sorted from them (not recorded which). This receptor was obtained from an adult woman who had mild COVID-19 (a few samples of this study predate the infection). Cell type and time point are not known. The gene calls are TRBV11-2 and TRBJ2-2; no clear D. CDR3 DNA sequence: TGTGCCAGCAGCTTAGGACGTTCATCCTTTGAGGAGCTGTTTTTT. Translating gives CASSLGRSSFEELFF.